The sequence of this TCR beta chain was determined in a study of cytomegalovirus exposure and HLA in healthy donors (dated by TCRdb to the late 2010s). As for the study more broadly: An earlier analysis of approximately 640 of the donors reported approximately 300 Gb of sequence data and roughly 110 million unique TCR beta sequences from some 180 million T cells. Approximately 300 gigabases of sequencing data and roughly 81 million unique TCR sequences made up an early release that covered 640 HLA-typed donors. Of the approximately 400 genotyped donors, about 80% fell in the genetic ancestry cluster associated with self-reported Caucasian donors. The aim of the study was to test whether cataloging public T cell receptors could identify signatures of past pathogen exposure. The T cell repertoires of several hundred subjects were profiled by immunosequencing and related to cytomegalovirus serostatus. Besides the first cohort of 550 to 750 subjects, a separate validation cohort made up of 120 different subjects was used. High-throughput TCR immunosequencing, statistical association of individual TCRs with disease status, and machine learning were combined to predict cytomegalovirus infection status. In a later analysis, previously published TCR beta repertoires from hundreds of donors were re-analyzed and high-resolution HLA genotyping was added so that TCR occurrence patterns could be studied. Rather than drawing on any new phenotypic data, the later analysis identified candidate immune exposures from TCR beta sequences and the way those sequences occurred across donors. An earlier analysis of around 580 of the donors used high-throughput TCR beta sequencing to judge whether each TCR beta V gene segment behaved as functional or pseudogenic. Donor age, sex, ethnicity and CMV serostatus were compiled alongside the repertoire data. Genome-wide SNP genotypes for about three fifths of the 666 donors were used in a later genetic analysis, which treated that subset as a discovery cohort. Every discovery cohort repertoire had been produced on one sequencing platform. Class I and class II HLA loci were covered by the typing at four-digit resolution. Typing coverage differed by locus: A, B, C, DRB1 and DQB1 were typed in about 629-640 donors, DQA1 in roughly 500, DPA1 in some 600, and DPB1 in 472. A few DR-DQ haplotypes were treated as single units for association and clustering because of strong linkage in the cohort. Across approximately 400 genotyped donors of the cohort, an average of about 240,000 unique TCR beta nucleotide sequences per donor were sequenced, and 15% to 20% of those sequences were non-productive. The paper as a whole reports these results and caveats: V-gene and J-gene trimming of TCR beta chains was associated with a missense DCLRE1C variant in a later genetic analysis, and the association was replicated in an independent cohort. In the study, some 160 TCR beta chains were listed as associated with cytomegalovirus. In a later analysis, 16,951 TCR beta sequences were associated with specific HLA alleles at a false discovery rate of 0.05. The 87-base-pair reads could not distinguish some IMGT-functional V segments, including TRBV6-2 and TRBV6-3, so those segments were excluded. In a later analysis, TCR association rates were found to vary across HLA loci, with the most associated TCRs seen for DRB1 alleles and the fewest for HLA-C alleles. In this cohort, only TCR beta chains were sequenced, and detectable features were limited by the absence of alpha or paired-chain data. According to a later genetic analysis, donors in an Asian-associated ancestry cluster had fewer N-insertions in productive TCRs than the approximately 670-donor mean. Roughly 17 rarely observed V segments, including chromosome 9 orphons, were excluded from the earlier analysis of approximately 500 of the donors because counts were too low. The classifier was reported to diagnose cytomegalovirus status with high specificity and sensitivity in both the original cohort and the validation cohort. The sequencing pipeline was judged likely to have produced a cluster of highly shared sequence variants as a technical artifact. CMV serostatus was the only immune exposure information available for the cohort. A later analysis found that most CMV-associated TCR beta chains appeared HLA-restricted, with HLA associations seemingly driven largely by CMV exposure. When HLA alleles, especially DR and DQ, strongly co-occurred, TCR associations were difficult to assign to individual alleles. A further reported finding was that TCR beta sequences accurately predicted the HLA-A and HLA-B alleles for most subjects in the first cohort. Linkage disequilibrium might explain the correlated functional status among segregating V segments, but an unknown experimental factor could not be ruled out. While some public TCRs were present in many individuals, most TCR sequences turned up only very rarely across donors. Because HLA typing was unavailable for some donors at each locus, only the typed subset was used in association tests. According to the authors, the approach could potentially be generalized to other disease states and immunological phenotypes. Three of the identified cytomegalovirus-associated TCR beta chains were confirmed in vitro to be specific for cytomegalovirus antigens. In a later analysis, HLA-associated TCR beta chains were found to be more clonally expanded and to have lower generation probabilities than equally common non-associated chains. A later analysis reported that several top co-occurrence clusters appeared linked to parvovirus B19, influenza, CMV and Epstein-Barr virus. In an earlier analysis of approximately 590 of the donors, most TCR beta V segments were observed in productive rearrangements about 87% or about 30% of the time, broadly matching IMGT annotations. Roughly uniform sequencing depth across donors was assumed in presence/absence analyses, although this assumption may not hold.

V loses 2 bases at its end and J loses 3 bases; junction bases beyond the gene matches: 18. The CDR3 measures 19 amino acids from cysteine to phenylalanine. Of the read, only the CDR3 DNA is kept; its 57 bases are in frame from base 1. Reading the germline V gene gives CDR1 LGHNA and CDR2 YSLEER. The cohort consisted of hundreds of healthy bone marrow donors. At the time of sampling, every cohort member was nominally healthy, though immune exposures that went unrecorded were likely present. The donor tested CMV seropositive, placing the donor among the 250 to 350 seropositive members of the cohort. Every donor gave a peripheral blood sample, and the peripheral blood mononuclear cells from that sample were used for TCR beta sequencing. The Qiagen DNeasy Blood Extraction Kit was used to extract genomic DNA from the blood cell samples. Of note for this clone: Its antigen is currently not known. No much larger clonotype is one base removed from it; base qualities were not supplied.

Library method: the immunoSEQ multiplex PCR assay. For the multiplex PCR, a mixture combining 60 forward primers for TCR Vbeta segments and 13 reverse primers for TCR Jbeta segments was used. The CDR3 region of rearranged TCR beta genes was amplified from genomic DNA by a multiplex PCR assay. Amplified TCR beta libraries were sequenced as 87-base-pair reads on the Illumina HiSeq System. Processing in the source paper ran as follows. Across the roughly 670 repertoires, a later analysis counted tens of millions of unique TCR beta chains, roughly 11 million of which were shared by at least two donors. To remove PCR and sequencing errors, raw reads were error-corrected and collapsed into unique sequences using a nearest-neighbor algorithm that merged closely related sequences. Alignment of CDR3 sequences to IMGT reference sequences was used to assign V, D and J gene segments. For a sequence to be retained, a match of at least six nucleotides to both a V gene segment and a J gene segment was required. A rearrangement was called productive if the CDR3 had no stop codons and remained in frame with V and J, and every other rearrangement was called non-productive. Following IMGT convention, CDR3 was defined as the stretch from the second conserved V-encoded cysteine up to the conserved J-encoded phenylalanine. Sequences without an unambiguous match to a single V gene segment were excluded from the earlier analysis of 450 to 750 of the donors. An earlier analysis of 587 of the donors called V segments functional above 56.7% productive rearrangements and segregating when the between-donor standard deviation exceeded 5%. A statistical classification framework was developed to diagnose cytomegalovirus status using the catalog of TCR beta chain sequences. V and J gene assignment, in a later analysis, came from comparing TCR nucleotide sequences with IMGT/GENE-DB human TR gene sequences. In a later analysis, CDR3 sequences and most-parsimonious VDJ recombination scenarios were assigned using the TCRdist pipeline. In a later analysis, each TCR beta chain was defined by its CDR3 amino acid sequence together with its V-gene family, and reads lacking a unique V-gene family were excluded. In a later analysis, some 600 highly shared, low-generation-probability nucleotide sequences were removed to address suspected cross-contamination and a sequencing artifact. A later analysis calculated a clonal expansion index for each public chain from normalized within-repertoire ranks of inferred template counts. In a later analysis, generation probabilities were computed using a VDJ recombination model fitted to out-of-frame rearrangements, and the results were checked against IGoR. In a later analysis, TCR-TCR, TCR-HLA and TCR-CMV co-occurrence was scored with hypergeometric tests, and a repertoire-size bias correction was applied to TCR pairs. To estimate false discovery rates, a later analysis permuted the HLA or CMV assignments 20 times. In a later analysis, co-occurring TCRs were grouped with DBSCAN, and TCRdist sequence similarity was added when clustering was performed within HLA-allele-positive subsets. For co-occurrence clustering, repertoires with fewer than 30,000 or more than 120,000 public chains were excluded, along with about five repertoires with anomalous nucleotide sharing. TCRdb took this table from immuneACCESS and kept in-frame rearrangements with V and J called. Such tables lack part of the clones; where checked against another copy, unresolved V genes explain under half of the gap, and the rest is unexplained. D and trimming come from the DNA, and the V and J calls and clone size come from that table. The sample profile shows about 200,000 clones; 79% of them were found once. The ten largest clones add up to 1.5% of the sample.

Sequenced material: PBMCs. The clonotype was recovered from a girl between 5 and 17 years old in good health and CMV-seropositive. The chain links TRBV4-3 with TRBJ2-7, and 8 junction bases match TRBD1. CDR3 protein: CASSQSPAGGGPHYYEQYF. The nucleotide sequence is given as TGCGCCAGCAGCCAATCCCCCGCAGGGGGCGGCCCGCACTACTACGAGCAGTACTTC.